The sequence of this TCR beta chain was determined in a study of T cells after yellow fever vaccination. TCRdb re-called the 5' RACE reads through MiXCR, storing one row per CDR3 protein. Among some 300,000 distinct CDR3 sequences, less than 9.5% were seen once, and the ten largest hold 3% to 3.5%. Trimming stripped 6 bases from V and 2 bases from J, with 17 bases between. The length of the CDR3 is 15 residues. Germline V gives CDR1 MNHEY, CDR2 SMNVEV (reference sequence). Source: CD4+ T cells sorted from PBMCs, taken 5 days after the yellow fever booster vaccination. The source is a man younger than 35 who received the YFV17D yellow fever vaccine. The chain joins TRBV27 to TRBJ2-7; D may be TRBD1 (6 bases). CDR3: CASRLLGQGTYEQYF. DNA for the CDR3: TGTGCCAGCAGACTACTGGGGCAGGGGACCTACGAGCAGTACTTC.